The next 23 T cell receptor beta chains were all read from a single sample in a study of OX40 agonist ivuxolimab in advanced cancers. Clones were sequenced by immunoSEQ multiplex PCR, and TCRdb holds only the in-frame ones, with some missing. This table holds tens of thousands of clones, around 90% found once. Sequenced material: CD4+ or CD8+ T cells sorted from blood, taken in a trial of the OX40 agonist ivuxolimab. Receptor source: an adult with an advanced solid tumor such as melanoma, head and neck, liver or kidney cancer.

The genes are TRBV30 and TRBJ2-2; no reliable D call. V was cut by 3 bases and J by 4 bases, with 9 bases left in between. This CDR3 comprises 13 residues. Per germline, CDR1 GTSNPN and CDR2 SVGIG (reference sequence). The CDR3 bases are TGTGCCTGGAGGCCCCCGGGCACCGGGGAGCTGTTTTTT. This translates into CAWRPPGTGELFF. Using reference TRBV30 and TRBJ2-2 for the parts outside the CDR3, the full variable domain is SQTIHQWPATLVQPVGSPLSLECTVEGTSNPNLYWYRQAAGRGLQLLFYSVGIGQISSEVPQNLSASRPQDRQFILSSKKLLLSDSGFYLCAWRPPGTGELFFGEGSRLTVL.

This chain connects TRBV4-3 to TRBJ2-2; D might be TRBD2 (6 bases). Looked up from germline, CDR1 is LGHNA and CDR2 is YSLEER. CDR3 size: 14 residues. With 0 bases removed from V and 5 bases from J, the gap between germline ends came to 7 bases. The DNA for the CDR3 is TGCGCCAGCAGCCAAGACCGGGGGACCGGGGAGCTGTTTTTT. It yields the protein CASSQDRGTGELFF.

This chain links TRBV27 with TRBJ2-2, with D tentatively TRBD1 (5 bases). CDR1 MNHEY and CDR2 SMNVEV come from the germline V gene (reference sequence). V gave up 3 bases and J gave up 7 bases, with 18 bases separating them. This CDR3 is built from 16 residues. Here the CDR3 reads CASSFLGQGQVGELFF. CDR3 nucleotide sequence: TGTGCCAGCAGTTTTCTAGGGCAGGGCCAGGTCGGGGAGCTGTTTTTT.

This clone is medium-sized. The chain is built from TRBV29-1 and TRBJ2-5, with 11 bases that match TRBD1. CDR1 is SQVTM and CDR2 is ANQGSEA in the germline V gene. The CDR3 loop spans 15 amino acids. With 4 bases clipped from V and 4 bases from J, the junction kept 8 bases outside the gene matches. The CDR3 is CSVGVWDRGSETQYF. In DNA, the CDR3 is TGCAGCGTTGGAGTCTGGGACAGGGGGTCAGAGACCCAGTACTTC.

The gene calls are TRBV30 and TRBJ1-1; D not resolved. Germline V lookup: CDR1 GTSNPN, CDR2 SVGIG (reference sequence). Between the trimmed V and J ends, which lost 4 bases and 7 bases, there was a span of 16 bases. The CDR3 has 13 residues. The chain's CDR3 is CAWTPVDYGEAFF. In nucleotides, the CDR3 is TGTGCCTGGACCCCGGTGGACTACGGTGAAGCTTTCTTT.

This chain links TRBV9 with TRBJ2-7; TRBD2 agrees at 7 bases. The CDR3 extends over 16 amino acids. V trimming: 0 bases; J trimming: 0 bases; junction bases outside the gene matches: 6. Germline V gene lookup returns CDR1 SGDLS and CDR2 YYNGEE. The CDR3: CASSVGAGAFSYEQYF. Written as DNA, the CDR3 is TGTGCCAGCAGCGTAGGGGCGGGAGCCTTCTCCTACGAGCAGTACTTC.

This chain links TRBV29-1 with TRBJ2-7, with 11 bases that match TRBD2. This CDR3 has 16 amino acids. Germline CDR1 and CDR2: SQVTM and ANQGSEA. V was clipped by 0 bases and J by 3 bases; unmatched bases: 7. CDR3 protein: CSVEDPGLAGGYEQYF. The CDR3 region has the DNA TGCAGCGTTGAAGATCCTGGGCTAGCGGGAGGCTACGAGCAGTACTTC.

Written as DNA, the CDR3 is TGTGCCAGCAGTCGGACTAGCGGGAGGGTGGGTGAGCAGTTCTTC. It specifies CASSRTSGRVGEQFF. V gene TRBV28 combines with J gene TRBJ2-1, with TRBD2 matching over 15 bases. Germline V CDR1 and CDR2: MDHEN, SYDVKM. The trim removed 5 bases at V and 9 bases at J, leaving 5 bases unmatched. The CDR3 sequence is 15 residues long. Full variable domain (missing parts from reference TRBV28 and TRBJ2-1): DVKVTQSSRYLVKRTGEKVFLECVQDMDHENMFWYRQDPGLGLRLIYFSYDVKMKEKGDIPEGYSVSREKKERFSLILESASTNQTSMYLCASSRTSGRVGEQFFGPGTRLTVL.

This clone is medium-sized by share. This chain uses TRBV13 with TRBJ2-1; D gene unclear. Germline assignment: CDR1 PRHDT and CDR2 FYEKMQ (reference sequence). V shed 3 bases and J shed 0 bases, with 9 bases lying between them. The CDR3 is 15 amino acids. CDR3 nucleotides: TGTGCCAGCAGCTTCCGCTTAGACTCCTACAATGAGCAGTTCTTC. It yields the protein CASSFRLDSYNEQFF. Drawing the rest from reference TRBV13 and TRBJ2-1, the complete variable domain is AAGVIQSPRHLIKEKRETATLKCYPIPRHDTVYWYQQGPGQDPQFLISFYEKMQSDKGSIPDRFSAQQFSDYHSELNMSSLELGDSALYFCASSFRLDSYNEQFFGPGTRLTVL.

The CDR3 nucleotides are TGTGCCAGCAGTTTCCTCGACAGGAGTGAAGCTTTCTTT. Its translation is CASSFLDRSEAFF. This rearrangement joins TRBV27 to TRBJ1-1; a possible D gene is TRBD1 (6 bases). Trimming removed 3 bases at V and 7 bases at J, with 12 bases between. The CDR3 loop spans 13 amino acids. Germline loops: CDR1 MNHEY, CDR2 SMNVEV (reference sequence).

V is TRBV13 and J is TRBJ2-1; 11 bases match TRBD2. The CDR3 length is 17 residues. Trimming took 2 bases from V and 10 from J; bases not matched to a gene: 13. Germline V CDR1 and CDR2: PRHDT, FYEKMQ (reference sequence). As DNA, the CDR3 is TGTGCCAGCAGCTTATTCGTAGCGGGAGGGCGTTTCGGCGAGCAGTTCTTC. As protein: CASSLFVAGGRFGEQFF.

V usage is TRBV7-9 and J usage is TRBJ2-2; D uncertain. The CDR3 is made up of 17 amino acids. Trimming shortened V by 5 bases and J by 2 bases, and 18 bases separated the two germline ends. Germline V gene data show CDR1 as SEHNR and CDR2 as FQNEAQ (reference sequence). Written as DNA, the CDR3 is TGTGCCAGCAGCACACCCCCGGGCAGCTTAAACACCGGGGAGCTGTTTTTT. Translating gives CASSTPPGSLNTGELFF.

V gene TRBV27 combines with J gene TRBJ2-2, with D possibly being TRBD2 (6 bases). The CDR3 has 17 amino acids. V lost 5 bases to trimming and J lost 1 base, with 17 bases between them. Germline CDR1 reads MNHEY; CDR2 reads SMNVEV (reference sequence). CDR3 in DNA: TGTGCCAGCAGTAAATTTTTGGCGGGGAAGAACACCGGGGAGCTGTTTTTT. It specifies CASSKFLAGKNTGELFF.

The chain recombines TRBV27 with TRBJ2-3; TRBD2 aligns across 12 bases. J gave up 5 bases and V 4 bases, and 7 bases lay outside the gene matches. The germline CDR1 and CDR2 sequences are MNHEY and SMNVEV (reference sequence). The CDR3 length is 16 residues. The CDR3 sequence: CASSSLAGGPEDTQYF. The CDR3 DNA follows: TGTGCCAGCAGTTCGCTAGCGGGAGGGCCAGAAGATACGCAGTATTTT.

This chain joins TRBV7-9 and TRBJ2-1; 7 nucleotides agree with TRBD1. Germline CDR1 SEHNR, CDR2 FQNEAQ (reference sequence). This CDR3 is built from 17 residues. V was clipped by 5 bases and J by 3 bases; unmatched bases: 13. In DNA form, the CDR3 reads TGTGCCAGCAGCCCCCCTCCGGACAGGACCCACTACAATGAGCAGTTCTTC. Translating it yields CASSPPPDRTHYNEQFF.

J is TRBJ2-7 and V is TRBV11-2; no clear D. Trimming removed 1 base at V and 1 base at J, with 5 bases between. This CDR3 spans 13 amino acids. Germline values: CDR1 SGHAT, CDR2 FQNNGV. For the CDR3, the DNA is TGTGCCAGCAGCTTAGTAGGGTCCTACGAGCAGTACTTC. Translated: CASSLVGSYEQYF.

The chain carries TRBV11-2 and TRBJ2-3, with D possibly TRBD2 on 5 matching bases. Germline V gene data show CDR1 as SGHAT and CDR2 as FQNNGV. V lost 5 bases to trimming and J lost 2 bases, with 17 bases between them. This CDR3 has 16 residues. CDR3 protein: CASSPGGSAYTDTQYF. CDR3 DNA: TGTGCCAGCAGCCCCGGAGGTAGCGCCTACACAGATACGCAGTATTTT.

This clone turned up a few times. This sample also contains other DNA sequences that code for the same CDR3. The V call is TRBV7-8, the J call TRBJ2-7; D remains ambiguous. V was cut by 2 bases and J by 0 bases, with 5 bases left in between. The germline V gene encodes CDR1 SGHVS and CDR2 FQNEAQ. The length of the CDR3 is 13 residues. For the CDR3, the DNA is TGTGCCAGCAGCTTACCCTCCTCCTACGAGCAGTACTTC. This translates into CASSLPSSYEQYF.

The CDR3 protein is CASSREVSYEQYF. The CDR3 bases are TGTGCCAGCAGTCGGGAGGTCTCCTACGAGCAGTACTTC. The J gene is TRBJ2-7, the V gene TRBV5-4; 7 bases line up with TRBD2. V lost 5 bases and J lost 0; bases outside the gene matches: 2. CDR3 length: 13 amino acids. Germline-derived CDR1 and CDR2 are SGHNT and YYREEE (reference sequence).

The chain combines TRBV27 with TRBJ1-2, with D possibly TRBD1 on 5 matching bases. Trimming took 0 bases from V and 7 from J, leaving 9 bases between them. The CDR3 extends over 13 amino acids. Germline V lookup: CDR1 MNHEY, CDR2 SMNVEV (reference sequence). The CDR3 sequence is CASSLSGVSGYTF. For the CDR3, the DNA is TGTGCCAGCAGTTTATCGGGGGTCTCTGGCTACACCTTC.

This sequence joins TRBV5-5 and TRBJ2-3, with D unresolved. V was pared by 1 base and J by 0 bases, with 6 bases between. Germline V lookup: CDR1 SGHKS, CDR2 YYEKEE (reference sequence). This CDR3 spans 14 amino acids. The CDR3 protein is CASSLPDSTDTQYF. The CDR3 DNA is TGTGCCAGCAGCTTGCCAGACAGCACAGATACGCAGTATTTT.

The chain is built from TRBV27 and TRBJ1-1, with D maybe TRBD1 (6 bases). This CDR3 region has 13 residues. CDR1 and CDR2 (germline): MNHEY, SMNVEV (reference sequence). The ends were cut back, 3 bases at V and 1 base at J, with 6 bases in the middle. As DNA, the CDR3 is TGTGCCAGCAGTTTGGACAGGAACACTGAAGCTTTCTTT. It codes for CASSLDRNTEAFF.

The J gene is TRBJ2-1, the V gene TRBV4-2; 7 nucleotides line up with TRBD2. Trimming at V came to 4 bases and at J to 10 bases, leaving 10 bases not matched to a gene. This CDR3 has 14 residues. CDR1 is LGHNA and CDR2 is YNFKEQ in the germline V gene. For the CDR3, the DNA is TGTGCCAGCAGCCTACAAACCTCTAGCGGAGAGCAGTTCTTC. Encoded protein: CASSLQTSSGEQFF.